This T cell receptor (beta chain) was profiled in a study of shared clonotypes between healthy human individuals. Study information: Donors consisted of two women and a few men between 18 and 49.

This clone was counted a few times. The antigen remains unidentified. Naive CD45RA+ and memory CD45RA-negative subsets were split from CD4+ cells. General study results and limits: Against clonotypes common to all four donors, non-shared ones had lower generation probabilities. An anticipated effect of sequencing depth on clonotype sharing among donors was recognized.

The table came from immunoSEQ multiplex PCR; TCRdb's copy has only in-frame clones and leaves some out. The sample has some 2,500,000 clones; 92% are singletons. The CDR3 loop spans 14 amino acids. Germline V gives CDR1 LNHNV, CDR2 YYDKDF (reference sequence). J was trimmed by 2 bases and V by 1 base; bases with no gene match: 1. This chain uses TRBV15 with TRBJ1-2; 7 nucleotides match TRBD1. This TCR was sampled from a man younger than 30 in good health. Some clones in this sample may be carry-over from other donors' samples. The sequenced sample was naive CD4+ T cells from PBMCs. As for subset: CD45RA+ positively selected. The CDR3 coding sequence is TGTGCCACCAGCAGAGTGACAGGGAACTATGGCTACACCTTC. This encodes CATSRVTGNYGYTF.